This is a list of T cell receptor beta chains from one sample in a study of Ad26.COV2.S vaccination and SARS-CoV-2 variants. The repertoire was sequenced with immunoSEQ multiplex PCR; TCRdb's copy has only in-frame clones and lacks some. This table has 350,000 to 400,000 clones, around 85% appearing once. Sequencing used peripheral blood, obtained in a trial of Ad26.COV2.S vaccine versus placebo. These receptors all stem from a person between 18 and 65 years old who received the Ad26.COV2.S COVID-19 vaccine or a placebo. The CDR3 runs from the conserved cysteine through the conserved F or W. The order of the fields is clone size, D gene, J gene, V gene, CDR3 length, CDR3 DNA, CDR3 protein. D genes are given only for firm matches. The size of a clone is reported for some rows only, either as once, few or many, or as a class for expanded clones.

size: NA; D: TRBD1; J: TRBJ1-3; V: TRBV6-6; length: 13; DNA: TGTGCCAGCAGCGACAGGGTTGGAAACACCATATATTTT; CDR3: CASSDRVGNTIYF
size: NA; D: NA; J: TRBJ2-2; V: TRBV5-1; length: 17; DNA: TGCGCCAGCAGCCTGGCACCCGGGACACTTAACACCGGGGAGCTGTTTTTT; CDR3: CASSLAPGTLNTGELFF
size: NA; D: NA; J: TRBJ1-3; V: TRBV7-2; length: 13; DNA: TGTGCCAGCAGCTTAGTTGGGGAGGACACCATATATTTT; CDR3: CASSLVGEDTIYF
size: NA; D: NA; J: TRBJ1-1; V: TRBV3-1/TRBV3-2; length: 14; DNA: TGTGCCAGCAGCCAAGAGGGACGGCTCACTGAAGCTTTCTTT; CDR3: CASSQEGRLTEAFF
size: NA; D: TRBD1; J: TRBJ1-6; V: TRBV30; length: 13; DNA: TGTGCCTGGAGTCCAGGGGGGAATTCACCCCTCCACTTT; CDR3: CAWSPGGNSPLHF
size: NA; D: NA; J: TRBJ2-5; V: TRBV11-2; length: 12; DNA: TGTGCCAGCAGCCCTCGGCAAGAGACCCAGTACTTC; CDR3: CASSPRQETQYF
size: NA; D: TRBD1; J: TRBJ1-2; V: TRBV7-9; length: 15; DNA: TGTGCCAGCAGCGACGGGACAGGGTCTAACTATGGCTACACCTTC; CDR3: CASSDGTGSNYGYTF
size: NA; D: NA; J: TRBJ1-1; V: TRBV29-1; length: 15; DNA: TGCAGCGTTGACGGGGTTCGAAGTTTTAACACTGAAGCTTTCTTT; CDR3: CSVDGVRSFNTEAFF
size: NA; D: TRBD1; J: TRBJ1-3; V: TRBV6-5; length: 15; DNA: TGTGCCAGCAGGGGACAGTGGGTCTTTGGAAACACCATATATTTT; CDR3: CASRGQWVFGNTIYF
size: NA; D: NA; J: TRBJ2-2; V: TRBV2; length: 17; DNA: TGTGCCAGCAGTCCGAACATACAGGGTTCGAACACCGGGGAGCTGTTTTTT; CDR3: CASSPNIQGSNTGELFF
size: NA; D: TRBD2; J: TRBJ2-2; V: TRBV10-2; length: 14; DNA: TGCGCCAGTCGACTAGCGGCGAACACCGGGGAGCTGTTTTTT; CDR3: CASRLAANTGELFF
size: NA; D: NA; J: TRBJ2-3; V: TRBV7-8; length: 14; DNA: TGTGCCAGCAGCTTAGTAGGAGTAGGAGATACGCAGTATTTT; CDR3: CASSLVGVGDTQYF
size: few; D: TRBD1; J: TRBJ1-4; V: TRBV4-2; length: 15; DNA: TGTGCCAGCAGCCAAGCGACAGGGCTCCCTGAAAAACTGTTTTTT; CDR3: CASSQATGLPEKLFF
size: NA; D: TRBD1; J: TRBJ2-7; V: TRBV19; length: 14; DNA: TGTGCCAGTAAGAAACAGGGGAGCAGCTACGAGCAGTACTTC; CDR3: CASKKQGSSYEQYF
size: NA; D: NA; J: TRBJ2-2; V: TRBV10-1; length: 13; DNA: TGCGCCAGCAGTGGGTCCGTCACCGGGGAGCTGTTTTTT; CDR3: CASSGSVTGELFF
size: NA; D: NA; J: TRBJ1-3; V: TRBV6-5; length: 16; DNA: TGTGCCAGCAGTTACTCGGGACCGGGGGCTGGAAACACCATATATTTT; CDR3: CASSYSGPGAGNTIYF